This T cell receptor (beta chain) emerged from a study of cytomegalovirus exposure and HLA in healthy donors. Samples came from healthy bone marrow donors. Trimming cost V 0 bases and J 0 bases; bases outside gene matches: 8. The CDR3 consists of 18 residues. Germline V CDR1 and CDR2: SGHNT, YYREEE (reference sequence). Study-wide points: Accurate predictions that matched the HLA-A and HLA-B alleles of most subjects were reportedly made from TCR beta sequences. Presence/absence analyses assumed roughly uniform sequencing depth across donors, which may not hold. Clonal expansion was found to be greater in HLA-associated TCR beta chains than in equally common others in a later analysis.

The PCR used 60 Vbeta and 13 Jbeta primers. TCRdb's table, derived via immunoSEQ multiplex PCR, lists solely in-frame clones and lacks some. In the table there are tens of thousands of clones, 65% to 70% of which are singletons. There are a few counts of this clone. Its antigen is as yet unknown. Input material: PBMCs. The V gene is TRBV5-4, the J gene TRBJ2-3; TRBD2 matches at 9 bases. The receptor was derived from a woman aged 30 to 39 in good health and CMV-seronegative. CDR3 nucleotide sequence: TGTGCCAGCAGCTTGGGTAGCGGGGGCCCCACTAGCACAGATACGCAGTATTTT. Amino acids: CASSLGSGGPTSTDTQYF. Full variable domain (outside the CDR3, taken from reference TRBV5-4 and TRBJ2-3): ETGVTQSPTHLIKTRGQQVTLRCSSQSGHNTVSWYQQALGQGPQFIFQYYREEENGRGNFPPRFSGLQFPNYSSELNVNALELDDSALYLCASSLGSGGPTSTDTQYFGPGTRLTVL.